This TCR beta chain is from a study of a mutant IDH1 vaccine in newly diagnosed glioma. Overall study context: Averaging around 42 years of age, treated patients were approximately 60% male and 37.5% female. Earlier therapy was either radiotherapy, temozolomide, or both, and most got both. Visit timing is recorded as week 35 for V12 and week 47 for V13.

For this clone: Antigen specificity is unknown.

Time point reported: week 35, safety follow-up. Each vaccine dose was 300 ug of mutant IDH1 20-mer peptide, with topical imiquimod. Method: immunoSEQ multiplex PCR; TCRdb's copy keeps in-frame clones and lacks some. The sample lists approximately 45,000 clones, about 88% occurring once. The source of this sequence is a woman aged 40 to 55 with glioma. The sequencing used PBMCs, collected from a glioma patient whose treatment included an IDH1 peptide vaccine.

The CDR3 DNA follows: TGTGCCTGGAGCTGGGTTAAGTTCGGGGAGCTGTTTTTT. Amino acid sequence: CAWSWVKFGELFF. The V gene is TRBV30, the J gene TRBJ2-2; no reliable D call. Between the trimmed V and J ends, which lost 3 bases and 7 bases, there was a span of 12 bases. The germline V gene has CDR1 GTSNPN and CDR2 SVGIG (reference sequence). The CDR3 spans 13 residues.